This T cell receptor beta chain was sequenced for a study of blood T cell repertoires in COVID-19. In the authors' methods: Researchers report that nucleated cell counts were estimated from reference gene primer amplification. Assay: immunoSEQ multiplex PCR; the TCRdb copy retains only in-frame clones and omits some. For V, J and clone size, that table is used; D and trimming come from the DNA. The repertoire has under 45,000 clones, about nine tenths of them found once; the top ten carry roughly 0.39%. Losses at the gene ends were 4 bases for V and 5 bases for J; bases not matched to a gene: 10. The CDR3 runs 16 residues. CDR1 and CDR2 from the germline V gene are WNHNN and SYGVQD (reference sequence).

The J gene is TRBJ2-7, the V gene TRBV10-1, with 11 bases that match TRBD1. The material sequenced was peripheral blood. This clonotype was sampled from a human donor in a cohort sampled during active COVID-19. The CDR3 sequence: CASSGPGQGVFDEQYF. CDR3 nucleotides: TGCGCCAGCAGTGGACCGGGACAGGGGGTGTTTGACGAGCAGTACTTC.